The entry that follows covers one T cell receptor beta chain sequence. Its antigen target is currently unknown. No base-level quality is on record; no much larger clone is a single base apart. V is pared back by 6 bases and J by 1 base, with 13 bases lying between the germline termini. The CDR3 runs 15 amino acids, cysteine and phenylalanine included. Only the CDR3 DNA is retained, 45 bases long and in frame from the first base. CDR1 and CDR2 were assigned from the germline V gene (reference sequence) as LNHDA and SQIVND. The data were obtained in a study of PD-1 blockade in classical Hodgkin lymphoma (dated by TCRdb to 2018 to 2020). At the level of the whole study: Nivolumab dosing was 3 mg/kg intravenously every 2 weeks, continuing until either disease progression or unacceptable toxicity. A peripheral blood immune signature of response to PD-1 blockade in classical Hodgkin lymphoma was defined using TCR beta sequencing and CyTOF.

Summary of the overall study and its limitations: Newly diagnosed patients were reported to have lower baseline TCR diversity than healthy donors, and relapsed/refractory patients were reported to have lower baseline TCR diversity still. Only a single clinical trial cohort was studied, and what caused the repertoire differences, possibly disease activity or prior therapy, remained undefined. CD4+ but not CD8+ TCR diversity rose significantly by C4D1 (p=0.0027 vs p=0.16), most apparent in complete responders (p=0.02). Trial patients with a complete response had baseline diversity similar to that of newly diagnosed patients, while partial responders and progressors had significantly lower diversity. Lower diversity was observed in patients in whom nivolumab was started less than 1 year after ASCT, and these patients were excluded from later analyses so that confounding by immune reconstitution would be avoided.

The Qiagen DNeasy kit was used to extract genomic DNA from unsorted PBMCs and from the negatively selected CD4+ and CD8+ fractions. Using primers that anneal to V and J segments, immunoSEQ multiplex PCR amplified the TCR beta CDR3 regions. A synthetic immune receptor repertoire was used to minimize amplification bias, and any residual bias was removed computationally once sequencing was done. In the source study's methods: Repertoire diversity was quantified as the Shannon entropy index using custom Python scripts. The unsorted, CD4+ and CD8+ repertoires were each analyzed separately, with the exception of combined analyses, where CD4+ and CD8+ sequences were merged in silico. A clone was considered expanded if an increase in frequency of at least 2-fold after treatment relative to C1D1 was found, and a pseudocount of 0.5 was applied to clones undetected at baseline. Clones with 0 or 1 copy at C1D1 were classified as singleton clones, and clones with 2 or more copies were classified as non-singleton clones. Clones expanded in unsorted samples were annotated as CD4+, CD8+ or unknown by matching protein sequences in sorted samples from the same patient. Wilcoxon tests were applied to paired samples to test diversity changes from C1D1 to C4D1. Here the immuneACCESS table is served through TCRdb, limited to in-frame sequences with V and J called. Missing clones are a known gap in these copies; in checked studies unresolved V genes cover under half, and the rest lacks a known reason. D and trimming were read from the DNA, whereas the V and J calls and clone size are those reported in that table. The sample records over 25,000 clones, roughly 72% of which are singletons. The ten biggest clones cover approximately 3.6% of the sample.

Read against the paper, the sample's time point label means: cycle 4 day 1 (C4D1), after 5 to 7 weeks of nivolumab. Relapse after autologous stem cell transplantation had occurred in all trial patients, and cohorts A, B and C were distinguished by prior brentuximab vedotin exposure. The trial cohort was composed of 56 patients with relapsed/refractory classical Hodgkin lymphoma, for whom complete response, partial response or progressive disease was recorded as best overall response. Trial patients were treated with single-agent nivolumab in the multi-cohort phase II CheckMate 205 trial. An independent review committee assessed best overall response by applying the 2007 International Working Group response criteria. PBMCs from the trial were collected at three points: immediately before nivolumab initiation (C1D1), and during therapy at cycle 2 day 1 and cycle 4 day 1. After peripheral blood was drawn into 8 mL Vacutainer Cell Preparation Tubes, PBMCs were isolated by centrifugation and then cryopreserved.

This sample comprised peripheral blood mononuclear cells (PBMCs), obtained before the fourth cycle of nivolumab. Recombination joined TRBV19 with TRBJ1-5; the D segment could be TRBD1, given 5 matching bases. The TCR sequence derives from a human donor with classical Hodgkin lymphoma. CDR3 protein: CASSQMGRSNQPQHF. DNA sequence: TGTGCCAGTAGCCAAATGGGGCGGAGCAATCAGCCCCAGCATTTT.